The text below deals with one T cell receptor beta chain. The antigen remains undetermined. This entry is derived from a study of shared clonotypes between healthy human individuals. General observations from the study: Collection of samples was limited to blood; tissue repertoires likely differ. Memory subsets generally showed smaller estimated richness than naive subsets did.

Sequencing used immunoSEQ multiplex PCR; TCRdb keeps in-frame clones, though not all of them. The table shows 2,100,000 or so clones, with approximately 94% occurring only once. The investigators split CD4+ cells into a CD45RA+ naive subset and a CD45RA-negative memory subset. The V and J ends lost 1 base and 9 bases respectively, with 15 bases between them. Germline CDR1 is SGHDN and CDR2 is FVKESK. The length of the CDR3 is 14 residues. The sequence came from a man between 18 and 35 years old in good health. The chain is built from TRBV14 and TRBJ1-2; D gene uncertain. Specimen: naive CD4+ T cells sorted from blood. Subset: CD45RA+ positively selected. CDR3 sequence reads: CASSQASTGYSYTF. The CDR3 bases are TGTGCCAGCAGCCAAGCATCCACGGGTTACAGCTACACCTTC.